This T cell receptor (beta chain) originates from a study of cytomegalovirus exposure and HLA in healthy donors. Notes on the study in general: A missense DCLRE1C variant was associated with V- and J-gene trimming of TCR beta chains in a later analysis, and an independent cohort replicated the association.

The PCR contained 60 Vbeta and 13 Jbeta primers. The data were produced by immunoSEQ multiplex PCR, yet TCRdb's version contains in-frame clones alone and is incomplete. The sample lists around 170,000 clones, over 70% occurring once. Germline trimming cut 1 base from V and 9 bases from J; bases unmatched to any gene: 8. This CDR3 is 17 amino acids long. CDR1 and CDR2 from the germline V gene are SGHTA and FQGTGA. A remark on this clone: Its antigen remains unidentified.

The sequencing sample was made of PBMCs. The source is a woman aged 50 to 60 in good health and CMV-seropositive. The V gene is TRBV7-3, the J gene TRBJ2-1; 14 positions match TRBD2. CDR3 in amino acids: CASSLNAGLAGGGEQFF. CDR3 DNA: TGTGCCAGCAGCTTAAATGCCGGACTAGCGGGAGGTGGTGAGCAGTTCTTC. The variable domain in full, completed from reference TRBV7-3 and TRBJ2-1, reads GAGVSQTPSNKVTEKGKYVELRCDPISGHTALYWYRQSLGQGPEFLIYFQGTGAADDSGLPNDRFFAVRPEGSVSTLKIQRTERGDSAVYLCASSLNAGLAGGGEQFFGPGTRLTVL.